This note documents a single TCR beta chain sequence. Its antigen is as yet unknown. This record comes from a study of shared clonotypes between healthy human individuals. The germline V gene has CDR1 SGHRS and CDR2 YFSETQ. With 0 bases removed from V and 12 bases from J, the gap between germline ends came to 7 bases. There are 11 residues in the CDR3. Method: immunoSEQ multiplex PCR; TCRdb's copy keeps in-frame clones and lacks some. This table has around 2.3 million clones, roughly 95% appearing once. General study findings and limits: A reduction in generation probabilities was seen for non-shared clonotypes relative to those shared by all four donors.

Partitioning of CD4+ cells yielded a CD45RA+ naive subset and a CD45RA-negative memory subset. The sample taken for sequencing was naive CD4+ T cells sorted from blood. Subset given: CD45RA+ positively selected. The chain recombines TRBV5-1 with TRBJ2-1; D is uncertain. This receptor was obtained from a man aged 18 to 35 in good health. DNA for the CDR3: TGCGCCAGCAGCTTGGCTAGTAGGCAGTTCTTC. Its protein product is CASSLASRQFF.